Listed here are 31 T cell receptor beta chains from one sample, sequenced in a study of shared clonotypes between healthy human individuals. CD45RO-negative CD8 cells positively selected for CCR7 made up the naive population, which excluded terminally differentiated effector memory CD45RA+ cells. The protocol was immunoSEQ multiplex PCR, while the TCRdb copy is restricted to in-frame clones and leaves out a portion. The sample lists millions of clones, about 92% occurring once. The sample comprised naive CD8+ T cells from PBMCs. The receptors shown here come from a man aged 18 to 29 in good health. Some clones in this sample may be carry-over from other donors' samples.

Only one count was recorded for this clone. In DNA, the CDR3 is TGTGCCAGTAGTCCCCTTTGGGAGTTGACAGATACGCAGTATTTT. Protein: CASSPLWELTDTQYF. The chain combines TRBV19 with TRBJ2-3, with a weak D call TRBD2 (5 bases). The V end lost 5 bases, the J end lost 3 bases, and 15 bases lay between the germline ends. Germline assignment: CDR1 LNHDA and CDR2 SQIVND (reference sequence). CDR3 length: 15 amino acids.

The chain combines TRBV4-1 with TRBJ2-2, with D uncertain. CDR3 length equals 14 residues. Trimming removed 1 base from V and 6 bases from J, with 9 bases in between. In germline, CDR1 is MGHRA, CDR2 YSYEKL. The CDR3: CASSQVRVPGELFF. CDR3 nucleotides: TGCGCCAGCAGCCAAGTCCGGGTACCCGGGGAGCTGTTTTTT.

The chain couples TRBV29-1 to TRBJ1-1, with no clear D. The CDR3 is 12 residues long. Trimming stripped 5 bases from V and 4 bases from J, with 11 bases between. CDR1 and CDR2 (germline): SQVTM, ANQGSEA. Written as DNA, the CDR3 is TGCAGCGTTATCGGTATGGGCACTGAAGCTTTCTTT. Amino acids: CSVIGMGTEAFF.

The CDR3 region has the DNA TGTGCCACCAGCAGAGAAAGGGACTCCCCGGCCTACGAGCAGTACTTC. It is translated as CATSRERDSPAYEQYF. V gene TRBV15 combines with J gene TRBJ2-7; a weak D match, TRBD2 (6 bases). Trimming stripped 0 bases from V and 2 bases from J, with 14 bases between. The CDR3 extends over 16 amino acids. Looked up from germline, CDR1 is LNHNV and CDR2 is YYDKDF (reference sequence). Complete variable domain (other parts from reference TRBV15 and TRBJ2-7): DAMVIQNPRYQVTQFGKPVTLSCSQTLNHNVMYWYQQKSSQAPKLLFHYYDKDFNNEADTPDNFQSRRPNTSFCFLDIRSPGLGDTAMYLCATSRERDSPAYEQYFGPGTRLTVT.

The V and J genes are TRBV7-9 and TRBJ1-2; a possible D gene is TRBD1 (5 bases). This CDR3 has 14 amino acids. Trimming took 2 bases from V and 4 from J, leaving 11 bases between them. Germline lookup yields CDR1 SEHNR and CDR2 FQNEAQ (reference sequence). CDR3 region: CASSLQGGAYGYTF. The CDR3 DNA reads TGTGCCAGCAGCTTACAGGGTGGGGCCTATGGCTACACCTTC.

The chain uses TRBV5-5 and TRBJ2-1; 13 bases fit TRBD2. The CDR3 spans 18 residues. CDR1 is SGHKS, CDR2 YYEKEE, per germline (reference sequence). Trimming took 9 bases from V and 8 from J; bases not matched to a gene: 20. The CDR3 here is CATRTGWGTSGRADEQFF. The CDR3 region has the DNA TGTGCCACCCGGACAGGGTGGGGTACTAGCGGGAGGGCCGATGAGCAGTTCTTC.

The chain links TRBV27 to TRBJ2-7; 8 positions agree with TRBD2. V gave up 7 bases and J gave up 4 bases; unmatched junction bases: 9. The CDR3 spans 14 residues. From germline, CDR1 is MNHEY and CDR2 SMNVEV (reference sequence). As DNA, the CDR3 is TGTGCCAGCAAACCTACTAGCGGAAGTTACGAGCAGTACTTC. Translated, it gives CASKPTSGSYEQYF.

In this sample, this clone turned up once. The chain employs TRBV11-2 and TRBJ1-5; D gene ambiguous. Trimming removed 5 bases from V and 4 bases from J, with 9 bases in between. CDR3 length: 13 residues. CDR1 is SGHAT, CDR2 FQNNGV, per germline. CDR3: CASSPFANQPQHF. CDR3 nucleotides: TGTGCCAGCAGCCCGTTCGCGAATCAGCCCCAGCATTTT.

This chain connects TRBV19 to TRBJ1-2; the D gene is possibly TRBD1 (5 bases). Per the germline V gene, CDR1 is LNHDA and CDR2 is SQIVND (reference sequence). V shed 5 bases and J shed 8 bases, with 15 bases lying between them. The CDR3 extends over 13 amino acids. The CDR3 sequence is CASSPRGGFGYTF. CDR3 DNA: TGTGCCAGTAGTCCCCGGGGGGGTTTCGGCTACACCTTC.

V is TRBV9 and J is TRBJ2-1; TRBD2 agrees at 8 bases. CDR1 and CDR2 from the germline V gene are SGDLS and YYNGEE. Trimming cost V 6 bases and J 2 bases; bases outside gene matches: 7. The CDR3 is 15 residues long. In DNA form, the CDR3 reads TGTGCCAGCAACTCCCCGGGACTAGCCTACAATGAGCAGTTCTTC. This gives the protein CASNSPGLAYNEQFF. Combining the CDR3 with reference TRBV9 and TRBJ2-1 gives the whole variable domain DSGVTQTPKHLITATGQRVTLRCSPRSGDLSVYWYQQSLDQGLQFLIQYYNGEERAKGNILERFSAQQFPDLHSELNLSSLELGDSALYFCASNSPGLAYNEQFFGPGTRLTVL.

V and J are TRBV7-2 and TRBJ2-1; D may be TRBD2 (6 bases). Trimming stripped 3 bases from V and 4 bases from J, with 7 bases between. CDR1 is SGHTA and CDR2 is FQGNSA in the germline V gene. The CDR3 runs to 13 residues. The CDR3 DNA follows: TGTGCCAGCAGCTTCCGGGGGTACAATGAGCAGTTCTTC. Its protein product is CASSFRGYNEQFF.

The rearrangement uses TRBV9 and TRBJ2-2; 10 nucleotides line up with TRBD2. The V gene's germline CDR1 is SGDLS and CDR2 YYNGEE. This CDR3 contains 17 residues. Trimming cost V 2 bases and J 2 bases; bases outside gene matches: 6. CDR3 loop: CASSVVAGGVNTGELFF. The CDR3 nucleotides read TGTGCCAGCAGCGTGGTAGCGGGAGGTGTAAACACCGGGGAGCTGTTTTTT.

The CDR3 reads CASSLWRETADEQFF. In DNA, the CDR3 is TGTGCCAGCAGTTTGTGGCGGGAGACGGCAGATGAGCAGTTCTTC. The chain employs TRBV28 and TRBJ2-1; 7 bases match TRBD2. The J segment lost 8 bases and the V segment lost 3 bases, leaving 10 bases of the junction unmatched. The CDR3 sequence is 15 residues long. Germline lookup yields CDR1 MDHEN and CDR2 SYDVKM.

The rearrangement joins TRBV28 to TRBJ2-5; possibly TRBD2 for D (6 bases). The V gene's germline CDR1 is MDHEN and CDR2 SYDVKM. V gave up 6 bases and J gave up 0 bases, with 14 bases separating them. The CDR3 loop spans 15 amino acids. The CDR3 DNA reads TGTGCCAGCAGCCAGGCCCGGGAGTACCAAGAGACCCAGTACTTC. Its translation is CASSQAREYQETQYF.

J is TRBJ2-7 and V is TRBV28; 7 bases line up with TRBD1. Germline values: CDR1 MDHEN, CDR2 SYDVKM. The CDR3 extends over 14 amino acids. The V and J ends lost 10 bases and 5 bases, in that order; junction bases with no gene match: 14. As DNA, the CDR3 is TGTGCCACCCAAAAGACAGGGATTAGGGACGAGCAGTACTTC. Amino acids: CATQKTGIRDEQYF. Full variable domain (rest looked up from reference TRBV28 and TRBJ2-7): DVKVTQSSRYLVKRTGEKVFLECVQDMDHENMFWYRQDPGLGLRLIYFSYDVKMKEKGDIPEGYSVSREKKERFSLILESASTNQTSMYLCATQKTGIRDEQYFGPGTRLTVT.

The rearrangement links TRBV28 to TRBJ2-7; 7 positions match TRBD2. V was pared by 4 bases and J by 3 bases, with 9 bases of the junction left unmatched. The CDR3 length is 15 residues. CDR1 MDHEN and CDR2 SYDVKM come from the germline V gene. CDR3 coding DNA: TGTGCCAGCAGTTCCTTAGCTAGCGGATTCTACGAGCAGTACTTC. It encodes CASSSLASGFYEQYF.

This chain connects TRBV7-9 to TRBJ2-1, with 11 nucleotides matching TRBD2. The germline V gene has CDR1 SEHNR and CDR2 FQNEAQ (reference sequence). Trimming took 5 bases from V and 2 from J; bases not matched to a gene: 14. The CDR3 runs 19 residues. The CDR3 DNA reads as TGTGCCAGCAGCAAAACGGGACTAGCGGAGTGGGGCACCTACAATGAGCAGTTCTTC. Translation: CASSKTGLAEWGTYNEQFF. Full variable domain (missing parts from reference TRBV7-9 and TRBJ2-1): DTGVSQNPRHKITKRGQNVTFRCDPISEHNRLYWYRQTLGQGPEFLTYFQNEAQLEKSRLLSDRFSAERPKGSFSTLEIQRTEQGDSAMYLCASSKTGLAEWGTYNEQFFGPGTRLTVL.

Concerning this clone: Additional DNA sequences in this sample encode the identical CDR3. The genes are TRBV6-4 and TRBJ2-3, with TRBD2 matching 10 bases. Germline V lookup: CDR1 MRHNA, CDR2 SNTAGT. The length of the CDR3 is 15 residues. Trimming took 4 bases from V and 0 from J; bases not matched to a gene: 1. The CDR3: CASSALAGSTDTQYF. Written as DNA, the CDR3 is TGTGCCAGCAGTGCACTAGCGGGAAGCACAGATACGCAGTATTTT.

J is TRBJ2-2 and V is TRBV5-6, with unresolved D. V was cut by 0 bases and J by 0 bases, with 9 bases left in between. Germline V gives CDR1 SGHDT, CDR2 YYEEEE. CDR3 length equals 16 residues. The CDR3: CASSLEWSTNTGELFF. The CDR3 nucleotides read TGTGCCAGCAGCTTGGAATGGAGTACGAACACCGGGGAGCTGTTTTTT.

The chain employs TRBV7-9 and TRBJ1-5; D is uncertain. From germline, CDR1 is SEHNR and CDR2 FQNEAQ (reference sequence). Trimming removed 0 bases from V and 2 bases from J, with 17 bases in between. The CDR3 contains 18 residues. Written as DNA, the CDR3 is TGTGCCAGCAGCTTAGCTCCGGTGGAGGGTGAAGGCAATCAGCCCCAGCATTTT. It is translated as CASSLAPVEGEGNQPQHF.

This clone was detected a few times. The DNA of the CDR3 is TGTGCCAGCATCCAATGGGTGAACACTGAAGCTTTCTTT. Translated: CASIQWVNTEAFF. This chain uses TRBV11-2 with TRBJ1-1; D is ambiguous. Trimming left V 7 bases short and J 0 bases short, with 9 bases between. The CDR3 loop spans 13 amino acids. Per the germline V gene, CDR1 is SGHAT and CDR2 is FQNNGV.

This chain uses TRBV28 with TRBJ2-7; 7 bases align to TRBD1. The V segment lost 5 bases and the J segment 4 bases; nucleotides outside the gene matches: 8. Germline V gene sequence: CDR1 MDHEN, CDR2 SYDVKM. The CDR3 length is 14 residues. CDR3 coding DNA: TGTGCCAGCAGTCATTACAGGGGAGCGTACGAGCAGTACTTC. Translation gives CASSHYRGAYEQYF.

The V and J genes are TRBV6-6 and TRBJ2-7; TRBD2 aligns across 7 bases. Trimming at V came to 2 bases and at J to 4 bases, leaving 8 bases not matched to a gene. CDR1 and CDR2 from the germline V gene are MNHNY and SVGAGI (reference sequence). The CDR3 extends over 15 amino acids. The CDR3 DNA is TGTGCCAGCAGTTACGGGGGGGATAGTAGTTACGAGCAGTACTTC. It encodes CASSYGGDSSYEQYF.

The chain joins TRBV29-1 to TRBJ1-1; a weak D match, TRBD1 (5 bases). CDR3 size: 15 residues. The germline CDR1 and CDR2 sequences are SQVTM and ANQGSEA. The V end was cut by 4 bases, the J end by 4 bases, with 19 bases between. The CDR3 coding sequence is TGCAGCGTTGGAGGGGCACAGGCCCCAGGCACTGAAGCTTTCTTT. It codes for CSVGGAQAPGTEAFF.

Comment on this clone: Other DNA sequences from this sample encode an identical CDR3 as well. V is TRBV9 and J is TRBJ2-3, with D tentatively TRBD2 (7 bases). Trimming stripped 8 bases from V and 5 bases from J, with 9 bases between. The CDR3 runs to 11 residues. Germline V CDR1 and CDR2: SGDLS, YYNGEE. CDR3 sequence (DNA): TGTGCCAGTAGGGGGGGAGATACGCAGTATTTT. Translation gives CASRGGDTQYF.

This clone was recorded only once. The chain combines TRBV9 with TRBJ1-2, with 8 bases fitting TRBD1. Losses at the gene ends were 4 bases for V and 4 bases for J; bases not matched to a gene: 3. CDR1 SGDLS and CDR2 YYNGEE come from the germline V gene. CDR3 length: 13 amino acids. CDR3 loop: CASSTQGAYGYTF. The CDR3 bases are TGTGCCAGCAGCACGCAGGGGGCCTATGGCTACACCTTC.

This chain connects TRBV7-9 to TRBJ2-5; 8 bases fit TRBD2. After removal of 4 bases from V and 5 bases from J, the junction contained 15 bases not matched to a gene. The germline V gene encodes CDR1 SEHNR and CDR2 FQNEAQ (reference sequence). CDR3 size: 17 residues. In DNA, the CDR3 is TGTGCCAGCAGCTCCCCATTGGTAGCGGGATTTAACGAGACCCAGTACTTC. It codes for CASSSPLVAGFNETQYF.

CDR3 in amino acids: CASSQDRLAGFPYEQYF. Here the CDR3 DNA reads TGCGCCAGCAGCCAAGATAGATTAGCAGGGTTCCCCTACGAGCAGTACTTC. This chain connects TRBV4-3 to TRBJ2-7; tentatively, D is TRBD1 (5 bases). The CDR3 has 17 amino acids. Per germline, CDR1 LGHNA and CDR2 YSLEER. V lost 0 bases to trimming and J lost 2 bases, with 17 bases between them.

V and J are TRBV12-1 and TRBJ2-3; TRBD2, the table's D call, was not compared with the DNA. TRBV12-1 is a pseudogene locus. This CDR3 region has 16 residues. The CDR3 here is CASRPLLAAPTDTQYF. In DNA, the CDR3 is TGTGCCAGCAGGCCCCTTTTAGCGGCCCCCACAGATACGCAGTATTTT.

This clone was observed a single time. The chain links TRBV19 to TRBJ2-1; D tentatively reads TRBD1 or TRBD2 (5 bases each). The V end was cut by 7 bases, the J end by 8 bases, with 18 bases between. The CDR3 consists of 14 residues. The germline V gene encodes CDR1 LNHDA and CDR2 SQIVND (reference sequence). The chain's CDR3 is CASIGAASPDEQFF. The CDR3 bases are TGTGCCAGTATCGGGGCGGCTAGCCCCGATGAGCAGTTCTTC.

V and J are TRBV4-1 and TRBJ1-4; D is uncertain. The CDR3 consists of 14 residues. Trimming took 1 base from V and 8 from J, leaving 11 bases between them. Germline values: CDR1 MGHRA, CDR2 YSYEKL. DNA of the CDR3: TGCGCCAGCAGCCAAGTTCTCATTTGGGAAAAACTGTTTTTT. This encodes CASSQVLIWEKLFF.